Presented here are 20 T cell receptor beta chains from one specimen sequenced in a study of spatial heterogeneity in lung cancer. Whole-study results and caveats: Higher tumor mutation counts went along with higher counts of expanded intratumoral alpha and beta TCRs.

TCRdb reprocessed the 5' RACE reads with MiXCR, giving one entry per CDR3 protein. The sample shows about 1,400 distinct CDR3 sequences, about 10% of them seen only once. Which antigens these TCRs recognize remains unknown. Indicated time point: sample taken at primary tumor resection. This specimen was lung tumor tissue, taken at surgery. The receptors were sampled from a female donor with early-stage non-small cell lung cancer.

The gene calls are TRBV5-8 and TRBJ1-2; D not certain. V lost 0 bases to trimming and J lost 3 bases, with 3 bases between them. The CDR3 extends over 12 amino acids. Germline V gene sequence: CDR1 SGHTS, CDR2 YDEGEE. The CDR3 DNA sequence: TGTGCCAGCAGCTTGGCCGACTATGGCTACACCTTC. Its translation: CASSLADYGYTF.

This clonotype is categorized as large. This chain connects TRBV29-1 to TRBJ1-2; D uncertain. CDR1 SQVTM and CDR2 ANQGSEA come from the germline V gene. This CDR3 region has 13 residues. Trimming stripped 0 bases from V and 1 base from J, with 6 bases between. Here the CDR3 reads CSVEEGNNYGYTF. The CDR3 DNA reads TGCAGCGTTGAAGAGGGTAATAACTATGGCTACACCTTC. Drawing the rest from reference TRBV29-1 and TRBJ1-2, the complete variable domain is SAVISQKPSRDICQRGTSLTIQCQVDSQVTMMFWYRQQPGQSLTLIATANQGSEATYESGFVIDKFPISRPNLTFSTLTVSNMSPEDSSIYLCSVEEGNNYGYTFGSGTRLTVV.

This clonotype qualifies as large. This chain uses TRBV29-1 with TRBJ1-5; maybe TRBD1 (5 bases). The CDR3 contains 12 residues. Per germline, CDR1 SQVTM and CDR2 ANQGSEA. V was pared by 4 bases and J by 1 base, with 5 bases between. CDR3 bases: TGCAGCGTTGGGGGGAGCAATCAGCCCCAGCATTTT. Translating it yields CSVGGSNQPQHF.

This clonotype has a single count. Since a much larger clone is just one base distant, this may be a read error. The rearrangement uses TRBV5-6 and TRBJ2-5, with D unresolved. The V end lost 4 bases, the J end lost 5 bases, and 9 bases lay between the germline ends. Germline-derived CDR1 and CDR2 are SGHDT and YYEEEE. The CDR3 is made up of 12 amino acids. CDR3 coding DNA: TGTGCCAGCAGCCGAGGTTTGGAGACCCAGTACTTC. This gives the protein CASSRGLETQYF. The full variable domain, completed using reference TRBV5-6 and TRBJ2-5, is DAGVTQSPTHLIKTRGQQVTLRCSPKSGHDTVSWYQQALGQGPQFIFQYYEEEERQRGNFPDRFSGHQFPNYSSELNVNALLLGDSALYLCASSRGLETQYFGPGTRLLVL.

This clonotype is medium-sized within its sample. The rearrangement links TRBV7-2 to TRBJ1-3; D gene ambiguous. V dropped 2 bases and J dropped 0 bases, with 8 bases sitting between them. The length of the CDR3 is 15 residues. Germline V gene lookup returns CDR1 SGHTA and CDR2 FQGNSA. CDR3 nucleotide sequence: TGTGCCAGCAGCTTAAGTGCAGGCTCTGGAAACACCATATATTTT. Protein sequence: CASSLSAGSGNTIYF.

This clonotype counts as medium-sized. J is TRBJ2-5 and V is TRBV27, with a weak D call TRBD2 (5 bases). The CDR3 has 12 amino acids. Trimming pared 5 bases from V and 5 bases from J, leaving 9 bases between. CDR1 and CDR2 from the germline V gene are MNHEY and SMNVEV (reference sequence). The CDR3 here is CASSGTGETQYF. The CDR3 nucleotides are TGTGCCAGCAGTGGTACGGGGGAGACCCAGTACTTC.

By its share, this clonotype is medium-sized (0.01 to 0.1%). The V and J genes are TRBV20-1 and TRBJ2-3; 8 bases are shared with TRBD2. The CDR3 has 12 amino acids. After removal of 5 bases from V and 5 bases from J, the junction contained 3 bases not matched to a gene. Germline V CDR1 and CDR2: DFQATT, SNEGSKA (reference sequence). CDR3 bases: TGCAGTGCTGAGAGCGGGAGAGATACGCAGTATTTT. Translating gives CSAESGRDTQYF.

The chain combines TRBV7-9 with TRBJ2-2; D may be TRBD1 or TRBD2 (6 bases each). The V end was cut by 5 bases, the J end by 0 bases, with 16 bases between. The CDR3 length is 17 residues. Per the germline V gene, CDR1 is SEHNR and CDR2 is FQNEAQ (reference sequence). CDR3 sequence (DNA): TGTGCCAGCAGCCCTCGAGGGGGACTCTCGAACACCGGGGAGCTGTTTTTT. Amino acid sequence: CASSPRGGLSNTGELFF.

This clonotype was seen a handful of times. The rearrangement joins TRBV10-2 to TRBJ2-1; 10 nucleotides match TRBD2. With V trimmed by 4 bases and J by 6 bases, 3 bases remained unmatched. Germline V gene lookup returns CDR1 WSHSY and CDR2 SAAADI. This CDR3 spans 14 amino acids. DNA of the CDR3: TGCGCCAGCAGTGCCGGGACTAGCGTCAATGAGCAGTTCTTC. Amino acids: CASSAGTSVNEQFF.

Sample share makes this clonotype medium-sized. This sequence joins TRBV20-1 and TRBJ2-4; D tentatively fits TRBD1 or TRBD2 (5 bases each). This CDR3 contains 15 residues. The ends were cut back, 2 bases at V and 1 base at J, with 12 bases in the middle. The germline CDR1 and CDR2 sequences are DFQATT and SNEGSKA (reference sequence). In nucleotides, the CDR3 is TGCAGTGCTAGACCAATGGGGGTGGCCAAAAACATTCAGTACTTC. It encodes CSARPMGVAKNIQYF.

This clonotype is medium-sized (0.01 to 0.1%) in the sample. The chain uses TRBV7-2 and TRBJ2-3; TRBD1 might be the D (6 bases). CDR3 length: 16 residues. Trimming cost V 3 bases and J 3 bases, with 16 bases left between them. The V gene's germline CDR1 is SGHTA and CDR2 FQGNSA. CDR3 coding DNA: TGTGCCAGCAGCTTGTCCCCCAGGGGAAATACAGATACGCAGTATTTT. Residues: CASSLSPRGNTDTQYF.

The sample holds a few counts of this clonotype. The chain combines TRBV27 with TRBJ2-1; D possibly corresponds to TRBD2 (5 bases). V was clipped by 3 bases and J by 7 bases, with 10 bases between them. Per germline, CDR1 MNHEY and CDR2 SMNVEV (reference sequence). The length of the CDR3 is 13 residues. CDR3 nucleotides: TGTGCCAGCAGTTTTAGTGGCGGGAATGAGCAGTTCTTC. Its translation is CASSFSGGNEQFF.

In its sample, this clonotype ranks as medium-sized. V usage is TRBV20-1 and J usage is TRBJ1-3; D is unresolved. Germline values: CDR1 DFQATT, CDR2 SNEGSKA (reference sequence). This CDR3 has 14 amino acids. V was pared by 3 bases and J by 0 bases, with 9 bases between. In DNA form, the CDR3 reads TGCAGTGCTAGCACGGGAAGCTCTGGAAACACCATATATTTT. This codes for CSASTGSSGNTIYF.

By share of the sample, this clonotype is medium-sized. The chain links TRBV5-6 to TRBJ2-2, with D hard to call. Trimming shortened V by 4 bases and J by 1 base, and 14 bases separated the two germline ends. CDR1 and CDR2 from the germline V gene are SGHDT and YYEEEE. The CDR3 spans 16 residues. The CDR3 DNA is TGTGCCAGCAGCCCAAGACGGTCTAAGAACACCGGGGAGCTGTTTTTT. Its protein is CASSPRRSKNTGELFF.

By share, this clonotype ranks as large. The rearrangement links TRBV12-3 or TRBV12-4 to TRBJ1-6; 7 positions match TRBD1. This CDR3 contains 14 residues. After removal of 7 bases from V and 7 bases from J, the junction contained 7 bases not matched to a gene. CDR3 DNA: TGTGCCAGCACCTCAGGACAGGAGAATTCACCCCTCCACTTT. Residues: CASTSGQENSPLHF.

This clonotype is judged medium-sized. The chain joins TRBV12-3 or TRBV12-4 to TRBJ2-7; D remains unclear. Trimming took off 3 bases at V and 0 bases at J, with 12 bases between the two ends. The CDR3 spans 15 residues. Written as DNA, the CDR3 is TGTGCCAGCAGTTTTGCAGCAGGCCGCTCCTACGAGCAGTACTTC. Translating gives CASSFAAGRSYEQYF.

This clonotype is categorized as medium-sized. V and J are TRBV7-2 and TRBJ2-1; 7 bases align to TRBD2. The J segment lost 1 base and the V segment lost 4 bases, leaving 7 bases of the junction unmatched. The CDR3 totals 16 residues. Germline loops: CDR1 SGHTA, CDR2 FQGNSA. The CDR3 sequence: CASSYFSGLSYNEQFF. The DNA for the CDR3 is TGTGCCAGCAGCTACTTTAGCGGGTTGTCCTACAATGAGCAGTTCTTC.

This clonotype was counted only a few times. This chain links TRBV7-2 with TRBJ2-7; D not resolved. The CDR3 covers 13 residues. Germline V gene lookup returns CDR1 SGHTA and CDR2 FQGNSA. Trimming pared 0 bases from V and 5 bases from J, leaving 8 bases between. CDR3 DNA sequence: TGTGCCAGCAGCTTAGCGCTCAGCCACGAGCAGTACTTC. This encodes CASSLALSHEQYF.

This clonotype was counted many times. The chain uses TRBV9 and TRBJ2-3; 7 bases match TRBD2. This CDR3 has 14 amino acids. CDR1 is SGDLS, CDR2 YYNGEE, per germline. V shed 3 bases and J 1 base; nucleotides not matched to a gene: 2. The CDR3 nucleotides are TGTGCCAGCAGCGAAAGCGGGGGCACAGATACGCAGTATTTT. It specifies CASSESGGTDTQYF.

The V call is TRBV6-1, the J call TRBJ2-6; D possibly corresponds to TRBD1 (5 bases). The germline CDR1 and CDR2 sequences are MNHNS and SASEGT. The CDR3 consists of 18 residues. The ends were cut back, 4 bases at V and 0 bases at J, with 16 bases in the middle. CDR3 DNA: TGTGCCAGCAGTGTTGACAGTCCCTCCTTCTCTGGGGCCAACGTCCTGACTTTC. It codes for CASSVDSPSFSGANVLTF.